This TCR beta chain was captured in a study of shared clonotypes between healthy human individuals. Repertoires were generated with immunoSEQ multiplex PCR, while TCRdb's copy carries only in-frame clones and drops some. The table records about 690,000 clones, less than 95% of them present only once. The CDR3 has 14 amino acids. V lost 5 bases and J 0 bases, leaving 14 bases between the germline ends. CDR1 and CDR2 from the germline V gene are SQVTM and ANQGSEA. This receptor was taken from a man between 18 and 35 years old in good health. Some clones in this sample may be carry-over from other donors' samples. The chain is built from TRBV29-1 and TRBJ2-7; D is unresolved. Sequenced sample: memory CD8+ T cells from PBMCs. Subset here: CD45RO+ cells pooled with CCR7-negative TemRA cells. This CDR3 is CSVTPDIHSYEQYF. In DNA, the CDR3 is TGCAGCGTTACCCCGGATATACACTCCTACGAGCAGTACTTC.